Here is one T cell receptor beta chain with its context. The antigen remains undetermined. TCRdb keeps only in-frame clones here, not all; method: immunoSEQ multiplex PCR. The sample has about 82,000 clones, 90% to 95% seen once; the top ten hold more than 0.65%. The germline V gene has CDR1 SGHDT and CDR2 YYEEEE. This CDR3 is 15 amino acids long. V dropped 0 bases and J dropped 4; count of bases not matched to a gene: 4. This sample is part of a study of cytomegalovirus exposure and HLA in healthy donors. About the research overall: The same platform was used for the roughly 120 validation repertoires and the roughly 600 first-cohort repertoires, a later analysis reported.

Study findings and constraints: CMV antigen specificity of a few CMV-associated chains was confirmed in vitro. TCR clusters originating in the first cohort tended to co-occur in the approximately 120 validation repertoires, according to a later analysis. The classifier reportedly diagnosed cytomegalovirus status with high sensitivity and specificity.

The sequencing sample was made of PBMCs. This rearrangement joins TRBV5-6 to TRBJ2-5; TRBD1 matches 9 bases. The receptor was isolated from a woman aged 18-29 years in good health and CMV-seronegative. The CDR3 coding sequence is TGTGCCAGCAGCTTGGGGGACAGGGACCCAGAGACCCAGTACTTC. It translates to CASSLGDRDPETQYF.